This is a list of T cell receptor beta chains from one sample in a study of blood T cell repertoires in COVID-19. Produced via immunoSEQ multiplex PCR; TCRdb's table is partial and in-frame only. The profile shows approximately 90,000 clones, roughly 80% of them singletons. Input material: peripheral blood. The receptor source for this set is a man aged 55 to 70 with acute or convalescent COVID-19. Both conserved end residues are trimmed from each CDR3.

>TRBV4-1
ASSQDRIAGAGELF
>TRBV7-2
ASSSPGGFGYT
>TRBV7-9
ASSFGQGIDEQF
>TRBV3-1/TRBV3-2
ASSAQGGSYEQY
>TRBV15
ATSEPNMDWGYT
>TRBV2
ASRGDTYEANVLT
>TRBV27
ASSLPRGTGVYEQY
>TRBV6-2/TRBV6-3
ASSRPGNEQF
>TRBV7-2
ASSFIAGGPWEQY
>TRBV11-3
ASSGGGLAGGNNEQF
>TRBV27
ASSLYTTSGSHNEQF
>TRBV29-1
SPCCQIYEQY
>TRBV7-6
ASSSLPTPYNEQF
>TRBV18
ASSLTRGIGNEQF
>TRBV6-5
ASSNGGEGAYEQY
>TRBV30
AWSVLGQGPQPQH
>TRBV7-9
ASSRLQGANTGELF
>TRBV6-6
ASSSRTEVLNTEAF
>TRBV5-1
ASSFSGPDQPQH
>TRBV28
ASSPLGTGVTYGYT
>TRBV27
ASSARGQTYEQC
>TRBV11-2
ASSDLRTGKVSEAF
>TRBV5-1
ASSIQGLETQY
>TRBV2
ASRADRLYGYT
>TRBV5-1
ASSLGLLAGGYNEQF
>TRBV27
ASSSPDRVEQY
>TRBV18
ASSPTTGPEPQH
>TRBV19
ASSGTGGQPQH
>TRBV18
ASLPQGYRVNEQF
>TRBV11-3
ASSWTPDQLERAEQF
>TRBV7-6
ASSLGIFPGEKLF
>TRBV19
ASSIHGTANTGELF
>TRBV28
ASSLVGGYNEQF
>TRBV4-1
ASSQEGAPNTEAF
>TRBV6-2/TRBV6-3
ASSPLIGTGSQPQH
>TRBV10-3
AISDGGANQPQH
>TRBV29-1
SVTVNTEAF
>TRBV7-2
ASSSSRDSLYEQY
>TRBV12-3/TRBV12-4
ASLGVAEQY
>TRBV2
ASSLGGTGELF
>TRBV23-1
ASSQRGRGRVTGELF
>TRBV15
ATSRDPLTSGGAGGELF
>TRBV7-2
ASSLQEGDGPQH
>TRBV7-8
ASSPGTSGGLEQY
>TRBV27
ASSLIGTGTGSNQPQH
>TRBV24-1
ATSDTGLAGLINEQF
>TRBV7-6
ASSLRQGAYTNEKLF
>TRBV5-1
ASSLGQRGNEKLF
>TRBV15
ATSSGQLFGNQPQH
>TRBV6-5
ASSQKWTALLH
>TRBV7-9
ASSTMTGNTEAF
>TRBV3-1/TRBV3-2
ASSPVGTGATNEKLF
>TRBV4-1
ASSQGGYSNQPQH
>TRBV18
ASSAGGANTEAF
>TRBV7-2
ASSLREYEQY
>TRBV6-9
ASSPAGQGAEKLF
>TRBV30
AWSPGAASPLH
>TRBV15
ATRTGNSGNTIY
>TRBV5-4
ASSLPQGFTDTQY
>TRBV9
ASSVRGGLLVSDTQY